This T cell receptor (beta chain) appears in the sequencing data of a study of blood T cell repertoires in COVID-19 (dated by TCRdb to about 2020). Regarding the complete study: The collaborator samples originated in the United States, Italy and Spain and spanned the acute and convalescent phases of COVID-19. The prospective study material was composed of cDNA or gDNA derived from T cells, B-cell-depleted T cells, or PBMCs. The dataset comprised deeply sampled blood TCRbeta repertoires from subjects exposed to, actively infected with, or recovered from COVID-19. The repertoires were released in a freely available public database meant as a resource for research on the immune response to SARS-CoV-2. Samples came from the ongoing ImmuneRACE study (first 160 participants) plus 1,254 subjects from 6 global collaborators. The sample metadata nearly always contained a de-identified subject ID, COVID-19 status, age in years and sex. HLA class I and class II types, where available, came from metadata supplied by the sample provider rather than from assay-based typing. Study-wide conclusions, independent of this receptor: The quantity of clinical and demographic metadata differed by source and by participant and was supplied without curation.

About this clone itself: No antigen is known for it. It has no much larger one-base neighbor in the sample; base qualities were not kept.

From cysteine to phenylalanine, the CDR3 is 15 amino acids long. CDR3 DNA only is kept here, 45 bases in frame from base 1. The germline V gene (reference sequence) supplies CDR1 LNHDA and CDR2 SQIVND. For this chain, trimming is 6 bases at the V end and 4 bases at the J end, and the number of junction bases without a gene match is 8. Collaborating institutions collected whole blood in K2EDTA tubes following their own protocols. Collaborator samples were shipped for TCRbeta analysis as frozen whole blood, isolated PBMCs, or DNA extracted from either sample type. TCRbeta CDR3 regions were amplified from genomic DNA using the immunoSEQ Assay, a bias-controlled multiplex PCR. The authors processed their data as follows. The number of nucleated cells in each sample was estimated by amplification of reference gene primers within the assay. To quantify the absolute abundance of each unique TCRbeta CDR3 rearrangement, sequence reads were collapsed and filtered. Productive Simpson clonality was computed per sample as the square root of Simpson's diversity index over productive rearrangements. TCRdb re-hosts the immuneACCESS table, in-frame sequences only. Its copies lack some clones; in the studies checked, an unresolved V gene accounts for under half of them, and the cause for the rest is not known. Clone size and the V and J calls come from that table; the DNA yielded D and trimming. Counted in this sample were roughly 73,000 clones; roughly 82% of them appeared once. The ten largest clones capture less than 2% of the sample.

This TCR came from a woman aged 55-69 years with acute or convalescent COVID-19. Sequences were obtained from peripheral blood. The receptor chain draws on TRBV19 and TRBJ2-2, with 7 bases in between that match TRBD2. The CDR3 loop reads CASRVTWGGTGELFF. DNA sequence: TGTGCCAGTAGGGTGACCTGGGGGGGCACCGGGGAGCTGTTTTTT.